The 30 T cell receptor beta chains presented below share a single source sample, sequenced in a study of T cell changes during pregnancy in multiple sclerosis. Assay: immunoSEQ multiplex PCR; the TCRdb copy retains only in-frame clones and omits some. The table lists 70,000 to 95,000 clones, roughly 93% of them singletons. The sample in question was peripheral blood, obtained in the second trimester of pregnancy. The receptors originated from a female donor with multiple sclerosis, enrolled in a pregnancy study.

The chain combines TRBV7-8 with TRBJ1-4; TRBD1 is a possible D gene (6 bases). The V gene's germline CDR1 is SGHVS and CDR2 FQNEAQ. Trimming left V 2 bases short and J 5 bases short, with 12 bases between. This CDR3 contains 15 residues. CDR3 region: CASSLTPDRNEKLFF. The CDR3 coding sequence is TGTGCCAGCAGCTTAACACCGGACAGAAATGAAAAACTGTTTTTT.

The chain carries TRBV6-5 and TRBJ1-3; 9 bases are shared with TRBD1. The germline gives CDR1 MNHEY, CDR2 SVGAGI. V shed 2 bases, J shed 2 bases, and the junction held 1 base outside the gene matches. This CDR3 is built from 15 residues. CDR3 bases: TGTGCCAGCAGTTACCGGACAGGGGCTGGAAACACCATATATTTT. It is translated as CASSYRTGAGNTIYF.

DNA for the CDR3: TGTGCCAGTAGTATATCGGCGACAGTCCAGAATGAAAAACTGTTTTTT. Its protein is CASSISATVQNEKLFF. The genes are TRBV19 and TRBJ1-4; D might be TRBD1 (5 bases). V lost 2 bases and J lost 5, with 15 bases in between. The length of the CDR3 is 16 residues. Germline-derived CDR1 and CDR2 are LNHDA and SQIVND (reference sequence).

The DNA of the CDR3 is TGCGCCAGCAGCTTGGAAGCAGGGGGCCGGAACGAGCAGTACTTC. Translated: CASSLEAGGRNEQYF. The rearrangement joins TRBV5-1 to TRBJ2-7, with 8 bases identical to TRBD1. The trim removed 0 bases at V and 5 bases at J, leaving 7 bases unmatched. Germline CDR1 is SGHRS and CDR2 is YFSETQ. The CDR3 runs to 15 residues.

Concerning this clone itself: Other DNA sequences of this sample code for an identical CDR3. CDR3 sequence: CASSPESYEQYF. CDR3 coding DNA: TGTGCCAGCTCACCGGAGAGCTACGAGCAGTACTTC. The chain couples TRBV18 to TRBJ2-7, with D hard to call. This CDR3 is built from 12 residues. Germline CDR1 and CDR2: KGHSH and LQKENI. V lost 3 bases and J lost 3, with 6 bases in between.

CDR3 DNA sequence: TGCGCCAGCAGCTTGTTTTCGGGGTGGGGGAACACTGAAGCTTTCTTT. Translating it yields CASSLFSGWGNTEAFF. The chain is built from TRBV5-1 and TRBJ1-1; D gene ambiguous. This CDR3 region has 16 residues. CDR1 and CDR2 (germline): SGHRS, YFSETQ. Between the trimmed V and J ends, which lost 1 base and 1 base, there was a span of 14 bases.

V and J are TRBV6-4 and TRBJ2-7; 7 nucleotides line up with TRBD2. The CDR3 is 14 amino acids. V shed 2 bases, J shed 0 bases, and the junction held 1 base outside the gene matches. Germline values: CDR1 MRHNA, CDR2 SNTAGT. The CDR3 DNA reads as TGTGCCAGCAGTGACATAGCGGGCTCCTACGAGCAGTACTTC. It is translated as CASSDIAGSYEQYF.

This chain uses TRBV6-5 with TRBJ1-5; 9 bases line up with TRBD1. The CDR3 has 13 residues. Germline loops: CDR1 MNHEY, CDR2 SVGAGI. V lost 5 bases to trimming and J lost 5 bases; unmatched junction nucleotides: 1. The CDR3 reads CASSHRGHQPQHF. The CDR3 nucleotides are TGTGCCAGCAGTCACAGGGGGCATCAGCCCCAGCATTTT.

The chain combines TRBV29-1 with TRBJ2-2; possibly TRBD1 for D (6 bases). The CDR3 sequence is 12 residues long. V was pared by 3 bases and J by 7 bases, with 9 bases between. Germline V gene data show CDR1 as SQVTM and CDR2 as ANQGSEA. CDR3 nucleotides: TGCAGCGTTGATGGGGGCGACGGGGAGCTGTTTTTT. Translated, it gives CSVDGGDGELFF.

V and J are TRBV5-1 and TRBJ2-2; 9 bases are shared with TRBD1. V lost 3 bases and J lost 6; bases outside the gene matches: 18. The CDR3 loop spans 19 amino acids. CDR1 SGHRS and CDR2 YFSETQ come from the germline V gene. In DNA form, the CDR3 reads TGCGCCAGCAGCTCCTCTCCCCCAGTCGGGACAGGGTCCCCCGGGGAGCTGTTTTTT. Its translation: CASSSSPPVGTGSPGELFF.

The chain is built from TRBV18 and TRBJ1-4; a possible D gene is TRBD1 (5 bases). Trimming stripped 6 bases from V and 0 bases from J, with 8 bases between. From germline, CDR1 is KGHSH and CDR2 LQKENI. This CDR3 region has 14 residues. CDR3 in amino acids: CASSLQATNEKLFF. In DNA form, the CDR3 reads TGTGCCAGCTCCCTACAGGCAACTAATGAAAAACTGTTTTTT.

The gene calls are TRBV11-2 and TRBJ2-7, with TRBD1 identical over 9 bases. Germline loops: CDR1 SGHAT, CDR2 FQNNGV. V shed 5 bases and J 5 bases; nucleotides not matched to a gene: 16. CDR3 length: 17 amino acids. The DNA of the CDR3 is TGTGCCAGCAGCCTCCAAGGACAGGGGCGGGGGTACGACGAGCAGTACTTC. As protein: CASSLQGQGRGYDEQYF.

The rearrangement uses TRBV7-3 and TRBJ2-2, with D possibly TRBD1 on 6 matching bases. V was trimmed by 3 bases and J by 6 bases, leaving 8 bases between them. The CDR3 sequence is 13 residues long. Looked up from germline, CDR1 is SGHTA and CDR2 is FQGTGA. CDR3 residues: CASSFTGPGELFF. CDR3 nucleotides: TGTGCCAGCAGCTTCACAGGGCCCGGGGAGCTGTTTTTT.

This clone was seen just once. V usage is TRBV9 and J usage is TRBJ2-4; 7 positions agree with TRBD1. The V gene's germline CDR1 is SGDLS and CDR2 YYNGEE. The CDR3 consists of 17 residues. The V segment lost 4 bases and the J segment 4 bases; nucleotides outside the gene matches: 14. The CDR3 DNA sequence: TGTGCCAGCAGCCTCACCCCCCTAGGGACAGAGAAAAACATTCAGTACTTC. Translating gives CASSLTPLGTEKNIQYF.

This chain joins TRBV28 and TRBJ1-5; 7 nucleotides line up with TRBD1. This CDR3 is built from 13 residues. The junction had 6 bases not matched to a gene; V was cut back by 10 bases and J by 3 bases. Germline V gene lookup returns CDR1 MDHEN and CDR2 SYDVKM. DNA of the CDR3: TGTGCCACCTACAGGGGAAACAATCAGCCCCAGCATTTT. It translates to CATYRGNNQPQHF.

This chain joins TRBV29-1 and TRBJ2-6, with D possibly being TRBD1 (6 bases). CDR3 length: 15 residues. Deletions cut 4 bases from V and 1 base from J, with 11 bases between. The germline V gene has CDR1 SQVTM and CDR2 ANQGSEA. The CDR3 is CSVGVGQSGANVLTF. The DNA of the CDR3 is TGCAGCGTTGGGGTCGGACAGTCTGGGGCCAACGTCCTGACTTTC.

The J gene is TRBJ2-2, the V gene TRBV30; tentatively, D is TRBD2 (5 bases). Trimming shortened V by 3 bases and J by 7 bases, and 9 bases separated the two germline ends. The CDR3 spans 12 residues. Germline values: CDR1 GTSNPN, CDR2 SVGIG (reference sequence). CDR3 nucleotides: TGTGCCTGGAGGAGGGTTCACGGGGAGCTGTTTTTT. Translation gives CAWRRVHGELFF.

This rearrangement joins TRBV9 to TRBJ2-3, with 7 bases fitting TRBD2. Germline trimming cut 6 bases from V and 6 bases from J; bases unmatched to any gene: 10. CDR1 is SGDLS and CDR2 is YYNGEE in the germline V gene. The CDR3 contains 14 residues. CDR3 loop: CASTTGGSGDTQYF. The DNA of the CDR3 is TGTGCCAGCACAACCGGGGGGAGCGGGGATACGCAGTATTTT.

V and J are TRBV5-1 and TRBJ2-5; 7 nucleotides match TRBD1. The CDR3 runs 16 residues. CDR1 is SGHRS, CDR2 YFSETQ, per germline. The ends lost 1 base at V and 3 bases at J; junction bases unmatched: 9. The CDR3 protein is CASSLPTGSTKETQYF. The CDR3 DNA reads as TGCGCCAGCAGCTTGCCGACAGGGTCCACGAAAGAGACCCAGTACTTC. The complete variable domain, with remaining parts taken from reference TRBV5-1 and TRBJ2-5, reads KAGVTQTPRYLIKTRGQQVTLSCSPISGHRSVSWYQQTPGQGLQFLFEYFSETQRNKGNFPGRFSGRQFSNSRSEMNVSTLELGDSALYLCASSLPTGSTKETQYFGPGTRLLVL.

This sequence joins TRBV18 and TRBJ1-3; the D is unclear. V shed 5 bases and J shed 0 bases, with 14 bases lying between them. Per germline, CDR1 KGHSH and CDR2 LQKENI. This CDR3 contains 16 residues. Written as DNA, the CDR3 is TGTGCCAGCTCATCATCTTCGGGGAGCTCTGGAAACACCATATATTTT. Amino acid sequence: CASSSSSGSSGNTIYF.

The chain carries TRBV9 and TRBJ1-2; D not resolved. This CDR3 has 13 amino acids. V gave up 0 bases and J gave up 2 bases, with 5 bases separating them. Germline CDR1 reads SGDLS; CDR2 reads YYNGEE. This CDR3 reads CASSVVGNYGYTF. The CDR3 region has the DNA TGTGCCAGCAGCGTAGTGGGCAACTATGGCTACACCTTC.

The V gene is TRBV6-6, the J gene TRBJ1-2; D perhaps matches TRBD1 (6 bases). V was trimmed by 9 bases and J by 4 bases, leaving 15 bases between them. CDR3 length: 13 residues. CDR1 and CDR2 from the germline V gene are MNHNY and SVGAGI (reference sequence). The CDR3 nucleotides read TGTGCCAGTTACGTCTCGACAGGCTATGGCTACACCTTC. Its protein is CASYVSTGYGYTF.

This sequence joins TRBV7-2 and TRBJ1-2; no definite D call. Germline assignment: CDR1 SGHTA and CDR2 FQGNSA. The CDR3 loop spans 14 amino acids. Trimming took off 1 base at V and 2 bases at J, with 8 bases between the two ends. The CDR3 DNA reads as TGTGCCAGCAGCTTAGACGCGGGGAACTATGGCTACACCTTC. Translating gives CASSLDAGNYGYTF.

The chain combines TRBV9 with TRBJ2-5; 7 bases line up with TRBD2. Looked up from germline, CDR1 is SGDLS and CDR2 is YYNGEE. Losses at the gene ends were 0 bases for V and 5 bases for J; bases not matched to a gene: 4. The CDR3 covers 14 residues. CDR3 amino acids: CASSVDGGGETQYF. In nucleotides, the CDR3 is TGTGCCAGCAGCGTAGATGGCGGGGGTGAGACCCAGTACTTC.

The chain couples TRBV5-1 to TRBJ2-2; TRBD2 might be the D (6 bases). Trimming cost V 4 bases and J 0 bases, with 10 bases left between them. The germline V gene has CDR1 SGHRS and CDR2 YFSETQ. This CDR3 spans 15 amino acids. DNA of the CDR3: TGCGCCAGCAGCGGGGGGACGACGAACACCGGGGAGCTGTTTTTT. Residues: CASSGGTTNTGELFF.

Written as DNA, the CDR3 is TGTGCCAGCAGCTTAGGGCAGGGGTCCCCCTATCAGCCCCAGCATTTT. It encodes CASSLGQGSPYQPQHF. The genes are TRBV13 and TRBJ1-5, with TRBD1 as a possible D gene (6 bases). This CDR3 spans 16 amino acids. Germline V gene data show CDR1 as PRHDT and CDR2 as FYEKMQ (reference sequence). V lost 0 bases, J lost 5 bases, and 14 bases lay in between.

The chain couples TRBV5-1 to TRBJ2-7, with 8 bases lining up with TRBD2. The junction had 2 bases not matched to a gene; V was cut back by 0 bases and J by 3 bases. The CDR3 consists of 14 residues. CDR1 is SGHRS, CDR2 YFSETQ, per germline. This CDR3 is CASSLAGRDYEQYF. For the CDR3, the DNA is TGCGCCAGCAGCTTGGCCGGGAGGGACTACGAGCAGTACTTC.

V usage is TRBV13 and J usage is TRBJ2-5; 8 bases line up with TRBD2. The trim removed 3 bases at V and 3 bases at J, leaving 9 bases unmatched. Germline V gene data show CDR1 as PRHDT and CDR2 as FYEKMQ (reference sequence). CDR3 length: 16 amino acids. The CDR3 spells CASSFGTGGIEETQYF. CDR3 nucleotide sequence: TGTGCCAGCAGCTTTGGGACGGGGGGGATTGAAGAGACCCAGTACTTC.

In DNA, the CDR3 is TGTGCCAGCAGTGAGGAGGGGGCGCTGAGTAATTCACCCCTCCACTTT. Amino acid sequence: CASSEEGALSNSPLHF. V gene TRBV6-1 combines with J gene TRBJ1-6; 7 nucleotides line up with TRBD1. The trim removed 3 bases at V and 6 bases at J, leaving 8 bases unmatched. There are 16 residues in the CDR3. Germline CDR1 and CDR2: MNHNS and SASEGT.

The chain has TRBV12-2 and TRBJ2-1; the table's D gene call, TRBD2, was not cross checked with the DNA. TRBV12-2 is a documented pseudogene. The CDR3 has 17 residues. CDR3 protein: CASRLARLAGIYNEQFF. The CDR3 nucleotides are TGTGCAAGTCGCTTAGCGCGACTAGCGGGGATTTACAATGAGCAGTTCTTC.